These 27 T cell receptor beta chains came from one sample sequenced in a study of blood T cells in healthy people across ages. Primers used in a second PCR of about 7 to 12 cycles were a sample-barcoded 5' primer and a J-beta primer mix. TCRdb called the 5' RACE reads again in MiXCR, with one record for every CDR3 protein. The sample carries around 1,800,000 distinct CDR3 sequences, 30% to 40% recorded once. Sequenced input: blood. These TCRs come from a human donor in good health.

This chain connects TRBV25-1 to TRBJ1-1; D is unclear. Germline V gene sequence: CDR1 MGHDK, CDR2 SYGVNS. CDR3 length: 13 amino acids. V shed 4 bases and J shed 6 bases, with 12 bases lying between them. The CDR3 DNA reads TGTGCCAGCAGTGCAGCAGATATCGCTGAAGCTTTCTTT. Its translation is CASSAADIAEAFF.

The V gene is TRBV28, the J gene TRBJ1-1; D gene unclear. The CDR3 is made up of 15 amino acids. Per germline, CDR1 MDHEN and CDR2 SYDVKM. V shed 4 bases and J shed 3 bases, with 15 bases lying between them. The CDR3: CASSSLKTLDTEAFF. DNA for the CDR3: TGTGCCAGCAGTTCATTAAAAACGTTGGACACTGAAGCTTTCTTT.

Regarding this clonotype: One end of the junction varies from germline; a read error may be responsible. The chain couples TRBV7-2 to TRBJ2-6; possibly TRBD1 for D (5 bases). CDR1 is SGHTA and CDR2 is FQGNSA in the germline V gene. The CDR3 runs 14 residues. CDR3 in amino acids: CASSFASGANALTF. The CDR3 bases are TGTGCCAGCAGCTTCGCGTCTGGGGCCAACGCCCTGACTTTC.

This clonotype was seen ten or more times. V usage is TRBV6-2 or TRBV6-3 and J usage is TRBJ1-2, with D hard to call. Germline loops: CDR1 MNHEY, CDR2 SVGEGT. The germline V and J ends were trimmed by 2 bases and 4 bases, with 11 bases remaining between them. The CDR3 loop spans 14 amino acids. DNA for the CDR3: TGTGCCAGCAGTTACGCCGGGAGAGTCTATGGCTACACCTTC. Translating gives CASSYAGRVYGYTF.

The V call is TRBV12-3 or TRBV12-4, the J call TRBJ1-2, with D possibly TRBD1 on 6 matching bases. Trimming left V 6 bases short and J 4 bases short, with 15 bases between. The CDR3 length is 14 residues. The CDR3 protein is CASSLRRGAYGYTF. The CDR3 DNA follows: TGTGCCAGCAGCTTAAGGAGGGGGGCCTATGGCTACACCTTC.

Note on this clonotype: The junction departs from the called germline gene at one end, perhaps through a read error. This sequence joins TRBV7-2 and TRBJ2-7; 14 bases align to TRBD2. CDR3 length equals 16 residues. Germline CDR1 SGHTA, CDR2 FQGNSA. The CDR3 DNA reads as TGTGCCAGCAGCCCATTAGGACTAGCGGGGGGTTACGAGCAGGACTTC. It yields the protein CASSPLGLAGGYEQDF.

This clonotype was detected a few times. The V call is TRBV7-9, the J call TRBJ1-1, with D tentatively TRBD1 (6 bases). The CDR3 has 14 residues. Per the germline V gene, CDR1 is SEHNR and CDR2 is FQNEAQ (reference sequence). V shed 3 bases and J shed 3 bases, with 11 bases lying between them. The chain's CDR3 is CASSFVGADTEAFF. CDR3 in DNA: TGTGCCAGCAGCTTTGTGGGGGCGGACACTGAAGCTTTCTTT.

This clonotype was seen at least ten times. The chain recombines TRBV29-1 with TRBJ1-2; no definite D call. Trimming cost V 6 bases and J 6 bases, with 14 bases left between them. The CDR3 totals 12 residues. CDR1 and CDR2 from the germline V gene are SQVTM and ANQGSEA. CDR3: CSVLGLRDGYTF. The CDR3 nucleotides are TGCAGCGTCCTCGGACTCCGAGATGGCTACACCTTC. The variable domain in full, with the rest retrieved from reference TRBV29-1 and TRBJ1-2, is SAVISQKPSRDICQRGTSLTIQCQVDSQVTMMFWYRQQPGQSLTLIATANQGSEATYESGFVIDKFPISRPNLTFSTLTVSNMSPEDSSIYLCSVLGLRDGYTFGSGTRLTVV.

This clonotype was detected only once. The chain has TRBV5-1 and TRBJ2-1; D unclear. Germline V CDR1 and CDR2: SGHRS, YFSETQ. Trimming left V 0 bases short and J 10 bases short, with 11 bases between. This CDR3 contains 13 residues. In nucleotides, the CDR3 is TGCGCCAGCAGCTTGGGGGCAGGCCGGGAGCAGTTCTTC. It translates to CASSLGAGREQFF.

This chain uses TRBV12-3 or TRBV12-4 with TRBJ2-1; D uncertain. V lost 1 base to trimming and J lost 11 bases, with 6 bases between them. The CDR3 sequence is 11 residues long. The CDR3 region has the DNA TGTGCCAGCAGTTTAGTCGTTCAGCAGTTCTTC. Its translation is CASSLVVQQFF.

This clonotype was counted between two and nine times. The CDR3 loop is CASSPSGYSSTDTQYF. The CDR3 region has the DNA TGCGCCAGCAGCCCGAGCGGGTACTCTAGCACAGATACGCAGTATTTT. The V gene is TRBV5-1, the J gene TRBJ2-3; tentatively, D is TRBD2 (6 bases). Germline lookup yields CDR1 SGHRS and CDR2 YFSETQ. The CDR3 has 16 amino acids. V was shortened by 4 bases and J by 0 bases, with 15 bases between the two germline ends.

This chain joins TRBV7-2 and TRBJ2-3, with TRBD1 as a possible D gene (5 bases). V was cut by 4 bases and J by 7 bases, with 18 bases left in between. This CDR3 has 15 residues. From germline, CDR1 is SGHTA and CDR2 FQGNSA. The CDR3 loop reads CASSSLRTSSNTQYF. CDR3 nucleotides: TGTGCCAGCAGCTCCCTCAGGACAAGTTCTAATACGCAGTATTTT.

This clonotype was observed many times. This sequence joins TRBV20-1 and TRBJ2-2; TRBD1 aligns across 10 bases. With 4 bases clipped from V and 6 bases from J, the junction kept 8 bases outside the gene matches. The CDR3 loop spans 15 amino acids. CDR1 and CDR2 (germline): DFQATT, SNEGSKA (reference sequence). The CDR3 here is CSANQGQGEAGELFF. The CDR3 DNA sequence: TGCAGTGCTAACCAAGGACAGGGGGAAGCCGGGGAGCTGTTTTTT.

The chain couples TRBV7-8 to TRBJ2-5; D not resolved. Per germline, CDR1 SGHVS and CDR2 FQNEAQ. CDR3 length: 11 amino acids. Trimming took off 10 bases at V and 3 bases at J, with 9 bases between the two ends. CDR3 DNA: TGTGCCATCCGTCTGGAAGAGACCCAGTACTTC. Encoded protein: CAIRLEETQYF.

The chain carries TRBV7-6 and TRBJ2-7; TRBD2 agrees at 7 bases. Unmatched junction bases numbered 12, after V lost 5 bases and J lost 2 bases. CDR3 length: 16 residues. The germline V gene has CDR1 SGHVS and CDR2 FNYEAQ. The CDR3 DNA follows: TGTGCCAGCAGCCACCAGGGAAGCGGGGTAGCCTACGAGCAGTACTTC. It specifies CASSHQGSGVAYEQYF.

With respect to this clonotype: One junction end does not reproduce the germline sequence, and a read error may be involved. The rearrangement uses TRBV20-1 and TRBJ2-7; D ambiguous. CDR1 is DFQATT, CDR2 SNEGSKA, per germline (reference sequence). CDR3 length equals 10 residues. The CDR3 sequence: CSASTYEQYF. CDR3 sequence (DNA): TGCAGTGCTAGTACGTACGAACAGTACTTC.

This clonotype was counted between two and nine times. J is TRBJ1-2 and V is TRBV2; 10 bases match TRBD1. Germline trimming cut 1 base from V and 5 bases from J; bases unmatched to any gene: 4. CDR1 is SNHLY and CDR2 is FYNNEI in the germline V gene. The CDR3 is 15 residues long. The CDR3, as DNA: TGTGCCAGCAGTGAAGAGACAGGGGGCGGGTATGGCTACACCTTC. It encodes CASSEETGGGYGYTF.

The rearrangement links TRBV25-1 to TRBJ1-2, with 10 nucleotides matching TRBD1. Per germline, CDR1 MGHDK and CDR2 SYGVNS. V shed 6 bases and J 2 bases; nucleotides not matched to a gene: 6. The length of the CDR3 is 15 residues. CDR3 nucleotides: TGTGCCAGCAGGGAGCCGGGACAGGGGAACTATGGCTACACCTTC. This gives the protein CASREPGQGNYGYTF.

The genes are TRBV10-3 and TRBJ2-3, with 9 positions matching TRBD2. Germline V gene lookup returns CDR1 ENHRY and CDR2 SYGVKD. Trimming removed 6 bases from V and 5 bases from J; junction bases left unmatched: 9. This CDR3 is 15 amino acids long. The CDR3 bases are TGTGCCATCAGCCCAGCTAGCGGGGTGGAAGATACGCAGTATTTT. Translated, it gives CAISPASGVEDTQYF.

The chain couples TRBV7-2 to TRBJ2-5; 8 bases match TRBD2. Trimming took 4 bases from V and 11 from J; bases not matched to a gene: 6. The CDR3 is 12 residues long. The germline V gene encodes CDR1 SGHTA and CDR2 FQGNSA. This CDR3 is CASSSFGREQYF. In DNA, the CDR3 is TGTGCCAGCAGCTCCTTCGGGAGGGAGCAGTACTTC.

This clonotype was found many times. V usage is TRBV20-1 and J usage is TRBJ2-3; 7 nucleotides align to TRBD1. The trim removed 0 bases at V and 6 bases at J, leaving 15 bases unmatched. CDR1 DFQATT and CDR2 SNEGSKA come from the germline V gene (reference sequence). CDR3 size: 17 residues. CDR3 bases: TGCAGTGCTAGAGATTTGAATCGACAGGGTAGTGGGGATACGCAGTATTTT. This codes for CSARDLNRQGSGDTQYF.

This clonotype was observed a handful of times. V usage is TRBV5-1 and J usage is TRBJ1-1; D possibly corresponds to TRBD1 (5 bases). V gave up 5 bases and J gave up 3 bases, with 14 bases separating them. CDR3 size: 14 residues. Germline lookup yields CDR1 SGHRS and CDR2 YFSETQ. CDR3 protein: CASSVDSLDTEAFF. As DNA, the CDR3 is TGCGCCAGCAGTGTTGACAGCCTAGACACTGAAGCTTTCTTT.

This rearrangement joins TRBV2 to TRBJ2-2; tentatively, D is TRBD2 (5 bases). Trimming stripped 10 bases from V and 7 bases from J, with 10 bases between. The CDR3 totals 11 residues. Germline CDR1 reads SNHLY; CDR2 reads FYNNEI. In nucleotides, the CDR3 is TGTGCCACCCTCGGGATCGGGGAGCTGTTTTTT. Residues: CATLGIGELFF.

This clonotype has just a few counts. This sequence joins TRBV24-1 and TRBJ2-1; 8 bases fit TRBD1. Germline V gene sequence: CDR1 KGHDR, CDR2 SFDVKD. The CDR3 length is 15 residues. Trimming took 7 bases from V and 4 from J; bases not matched to a gene: 8. CDR3 bases: TGTGCCACCAGGGACGGACAGGGCTATTACAATGAGCAGTTCTTC. Residues: CATRDGQGYYNEQFF.

This clonotype occurred a few times. The rearrangement uses TRBV30 and TRBJ2-7; 9 bases map to TRBD1. This CDR3 has 14 residues. V shed 3 bases, J shed 1 base, and the junction held 4 bases outside the gene matches. Germline V lookup: CDR1 GTSNPN, CDR2 SVGIG (reference sequence). The CDR3 bases are TGTGCCTGGAGCCCGGACAGGGGATCCTACGAGCAGTACTTC. Residues: CAWSPDRGSYEQYF.

A few counts support this clonotype. The gene calls are TRBV7-3 and TRBJ1-1; D gene ambiguous. Trimming took off 5 bases at V and 1 base at J, with 14 bases between the two ends. CDR3 length: 15 residues. CDR1 and CDR2 (germline): SGHTA, FQGTGA. This chain's CDR3 is CASSPSLTANTEAFF. The CDR3 DNA reads TGTGCCAGCAGCCCATCTCTGACCGCGAACACTGAAGCTTTCTTT.

In its sample, this clonotype was seen a few times. The V call is TRBV12-3 or TRBV12-4, the J call TRBJ2-7, with D possibly being TRBD1 (6 bases). The CDR3 sequence is 13 residues long. V was clipped by 7 bases and J by 3 bases, with 13 bases between them. CDR3 bases: TGTGCCAGCACCTGGGACACGGGCTACGAGCAGTACTTC. Its translation: CASTWDTGYEQYF.